Below are 8 T cell receptor beta chains sequenced from a single sample in a study of blood T cells in healthy people across ages. A J-beta primer mix and a sample-barcoded 5' primer were used in a second PCR of about 7 to 12 cycles. TCRdb re-analysed the 5' RACE reads in MiXCR, keeping a single row per CDR3 protein. The data show 1.4 million to 1.5 million distinct CDR3 sequences, with about 43% seen just once and 6.5% to 10% held by the top ten. The material sequenced was blood. These receptors all come from a woman between 18 and 30 years old in good health.

The chain is built from TRBV6-4 and TRBJ2-1, with 7 bases that match TRBD2. V was clipped by 2 bases and J by 9 bases; unmatched bases: 16. The CDR3 extends over 17 amino acids. CDR1 is MRHNA, CDR2 SNTAGT, per germline. The CDR3 region is CASSDGASGTGLSEQFF. CDR3 in DNA: TGTGCCAGCAGTGACGGGGCTAGCGGCACAGGTTTGAGTGAGCAGTTCTTC.

Remarks on this clonotype: A much larger clone lies one base from this, so it may be a read error. The chain carries TRBV7-2 and TRBJ2-5; 9 positions agree with TRBD2. The germline gives CDR1 SGHTA, CDR2 FQGNSA. V trimming: 5 bases; J trimming: 2 bases; junction bases outside the gene matches: 6. The CDR3 is 15 amino acids. CDR3 in amino acids: CASSRQAGGQETQYF. The CDR3 DNA sequence: TGTGCCAGCAGCAGACAAGCGGGAGGTCAAGAGACCCAGTACTTC.

V and J are TRBV7-3 and TRBJ2-4; 7 bases are a match to TRBD2. With the DNA end fitting TRBJ2-7 better, the J assignment may be wrong. The CDR3 has 15 amino acids. The germline V gene has CDR1 SGHTA and CDR2 FQGTGA. The CDR3, as DNA: TGTGCCAGCAGCTTGGGGGGGTCCCTTAGGAGCGAGCAGTACTTC. Translation gives CASSLGGSLRSEQYF.

This sequence joins TRBV20-1 and TRBJ2-7; TRBD2 aligns across 8 bases. J was trimmed by 1 base and V by 2 bases; bases with no gene match: 4. The CDR3 has 14 amino acids. Germline-derived CDR1 and CDR2 are DFQATT and SNEGSKA (reference sequence). The CDR3, as DNA: TGCAGTGCTAGATGGCTAGCGGGTTCCTACGAGCAGTACTTC. Its translation is CSARWLAGSYEQYF.

This chain joins TRBV5-4 and TRBJ1-2; tentatively, D is TRBD1 (6 bases). CDR3 length equals 14 residues. Between the trimmed V and J ends, which lost 0 bases and 6 bases, there was a span of 12 bases. Germline V lookup: CDR1 SGHNT, CDR2 YYREEE (reference sequence). CDR3 sequence reads: CASSLDGAGDGYTF. CDR3 in DNA: TGTGCCAGCAGCTTGGACGGGGCAGGGGATGGCTACACCTTC.

This clonotype was counted a few times. V usage is TRBV20-1 and J usage is TRBJ2-1; D ambiguous. Germline CDR1 and CDR2: DFQATT and SNEGSKA (reference sequence). CDR3 length: 14 residues. V was clipped by 3 bases and J by 3 bases, with 12 bases between them. This CDR3 reads CSASSGQIYNEQFF. The DNA of the CDR3 is TGCAGTGCTAGTAGTGGCCAGATCTACAATGAGCAGTTCTTC.

This clonotype showed up many times. The genes are TRBV28 and TRBJ2-3, with 11 nucleotides matching TRBD1. V trimming: 7 bases; J trimming: 2 bases; junction bases outside the gene matches: 17. This CDR3 region has 19 residues. Per germline, CDR1 MDHEN and CDR2 SYDVKM. The CDR3 region has the DNA TGTGCCAGCAAGCTAGAAGGAGCCGGGACAGGGGGTTTCACAGATACGCAGTATTTT. Protein sequence: CASKLEGAGTGGFTDTQYF.

The count of this clonotype is one. The J gene is TRBJ2-1, the V gene TRBV20-1; 7 bases line up with TRBD2. Germline V gives CDR1 DFQATT, CDR2 SNEGSKA (reference sequence). V lost 3 bases and J lost 4; bases outside the gene matches: 12. The CDR3 is 16 amino acids. CDR3 region: CSASGIRAGTYNEQFF. CDR3 nucleotide sequence: TGCAGTGCTAGTGGGATTCGAGCGGGGACGTACAATGAGCAGTTCTTC.